The next 5 T cell receptor beta chains were all read from a single sample in a study of T cells in Graves' hyperthyroidism and ophthalmopathy. From RNA transcripts, TCR beta CDR3 regions were amplified. An initial round of RT-PCR targeting the TCR CDR3 relied on the HTBI primer set. TCRdb re-called the multiplex PCR reads through MiXCR, storing one row per CDR3 protein. The sample includes 450,000 to 600,000 distinct CDR3 sequences, around 13% of them seen just once. Sequences were obtained from blood. Receptors were obtained from a middle-aged woman with Graves' hyperthyroidism.

The rearrangement uses TRBV6-2 or TRBV6-3 and TRBJ2-3, with TRBD2 as a possible D gene (5 bases). This CDR3 contains 15 residues. Trimming removed 0 bases at V and 1 base at J, with 8 bases between. CDR1 is MNHEY, CDR2 SVGEGT, per germline. CDR3 in DNA: TGTGCCAGCAGTTACTCGGGGAGAGGCACAGATACGCAGTATTTT. Its protein product is CASSYSGRGTDTQYF.

The CDR3 region has the DNA TGTGCCAGCAGTTCCCACCAAATGAGTAACTATGGCTACACCTTC. Translated, it gives CASSSHQMSNYGYTF. The chain has TRBV12-3 or TRBV12-4 and TRBJ1-2, with D uncertain. With 4 bases removed from V and 1 base from J, the gap between germline ends came to 13 bases. This CDR3 is built from 15 residues.

This chain connects TRBV4-1 to TRBJ2-1, with TRBD2 matching 11 bases. CDR1 is MGHRA, CDR2 YSYEKL, per germline. The CDR3 covers 16 residues. With 2 bases clipped from V and 7 bases from J, the junction kept 7 bases outside the gene matches. This CDR3 reads CASSQPLAGGRNEQFF. The CDR3, as DNA: TGCGCCAGCAGCCAACCTTTAGCGGGAGGGCGGAATGAGCAGTTCTTC.

This clonotype was picked up many times. This chain links TRBV20-1 with TRBJ1-1, with D possibly being TRBD1 (6 bases). Trimming took off 7 bases at V and 1 base at J, with 10 bases between the two ends. The CDR3 runs to 12 residues. CDR1 is DFQATT, CDR2 SNEGSKA, per germline (reference sequence). The CDR3 DNA follows: TGCAGTGTACCGACAGGGAACACTGAAGCTTTCTTT. It encodes CSVPTGNTEAFF.

This clonotype was seen ten or more times. J is TRBJ2-2 and V is TRBV3-1, with 8 nucleotides matching TRBD1. Germline V gene sequence: CDR1 LGHDT, CDR2 YNNKEL (reference sequence). The CDR3 consists of 16 residues. V lost 3 bases, J lost 6 bases, and 9 bases stayed unmatched. CDR3 in DNA: TGTGCCAGCAGCCATGAGCGGACAGGGTGGTCCGGGGAGCTGTTTTTT. Amino acid sequence: CASSHERTGWSGELFF. The full variable domain, its missing parts supplied by reference TRBV3-1 and TRBJ2-2, is DTAVSQTPKYLVTQMGNDKSIKCEQNLGHDTMYWYKQDSKKFLKIMFSYNNKELIINETVPNRFSPKSPDKAHLNLHINSLELGDSAVYFCASSHERTGWSGELFFGEGSRLTVL.